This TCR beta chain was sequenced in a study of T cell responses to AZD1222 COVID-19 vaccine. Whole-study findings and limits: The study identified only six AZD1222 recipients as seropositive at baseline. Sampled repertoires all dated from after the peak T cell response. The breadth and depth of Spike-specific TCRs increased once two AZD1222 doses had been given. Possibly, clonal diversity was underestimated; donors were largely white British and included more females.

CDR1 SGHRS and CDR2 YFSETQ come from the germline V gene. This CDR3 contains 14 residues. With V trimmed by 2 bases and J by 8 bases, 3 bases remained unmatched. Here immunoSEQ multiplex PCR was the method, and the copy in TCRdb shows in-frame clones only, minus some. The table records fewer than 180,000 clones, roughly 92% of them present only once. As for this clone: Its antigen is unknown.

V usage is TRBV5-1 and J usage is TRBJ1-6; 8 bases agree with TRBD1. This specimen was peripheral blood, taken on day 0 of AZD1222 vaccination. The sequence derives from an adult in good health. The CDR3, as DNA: TGCGCCAGCAGCTTCGCAGGGGGCGATTCACCCCTCCACTTT. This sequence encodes CASSFAGGDSPLHF.